The rows below give T cell receptor beta chains drawn from one sample of a study of cytomegalovirus exposure and HLA in healthy donors. Sequencing used immunoSEQ multiplex PCR; TCRdb keeps in-frame clones, though not all of them. The sample has about 200,000 clones, approximately 83% seen once; the top ten hold about 0.094%. Material for sequencing was PBMCs. The receptors were gathered from a boy younger than 10 in good health and CMV-seronegative. Both conserved end residues are trimmed from each CDR3.

V | CDR3
TRBV7-2 | ASSLNLAGGQETQY
TRBV6-4 | ASPAGLRERETQY
TRBV9 | ASGAAGTMNTEAF
TRBV19 | ASRDDSYQETQY
TRBV7-2 | ASSLFGTGGSEKLF
TRBV18 | ASSPWTPGGNTEAF
TRBV7-2 | ASSSLGGGFGKNIQY
TRBV6-5 | ASSTLAGGAYEQY
TRBV4-2 | ASSQDYRRGNGYT
TRBV7-3 | ASSPIGVSTDTQY
TRBV4-1 | ASSQPTGMNTEAF
TRBV2 | ASSEQGQNYGYT
TRBV4-1 | ASSQGGGSNQPQH
TRBV28 | ASSLPGQGAAGYT
TRBV29-1 | SAGGIGQPQH
TRBV4-2 | ASSRLVTTNEKLF
TRBV30 | AWKSPYSYNEQF
TRBV5-1 | ASRNEQGLEKLF
TRBV19 | ASSIGLSGTGGKNEQF
TRBV4-3 | ASGPAFRDRGNEQY
TRBV4-1 | ASSQAQMFQETQY
TRBV7-2 | ASSAGGTGGQKLF
TRBV4-3 | ASSQDPRAGTGELF
TRBV19 | ASSRGGAVDEQF
TRBV18 | ASSPAGGNWNTGELF
TRBV6-5 | ASSYGGGDQPQH
TRBV9 | ASSVEGRPGAQY
TRBV15 | ATSLLGGETQY
TRBV4-3 | ASSQDTGGLETQY
TRBV5-1 | ASSLSTGPVSYEQY
TRBV27 | ASSLSSGGGVYGYT
TRBV6-1 | ASSEGGGGYEQY
TRBV11-2 | ASSTPSEGGPSGANVLT
TRBV5-4 | ASSLETPDTQY
TRBV6-5 | ASSYGGYEAF
TRBV4-3 | ASSPRGNTEAF
TRBV11-3 | ASSSGQGYEQY
TRBV28 | ASSRPDRQGLGYT
TRBV6-1 | ASSAQGWGYT
TRBV7-9 | ASSFGGTTYEQY
TRBV5-1 | ASSSVAGGTEAF
TRBV7-9 | ASSWRQGGNTEAF
TRBV2 | ASIEDGRTEAF
TRBV7-2 | ASSLQGFQETQY
TRBV29-1 | SVRGAQETQY
TRBV5-6 | ASSSVGY
TRBV19 | ASSRTGTGELF
TRBV28 | ASSFPTLTEAF
TRBV7-2 | ASSPGGHSYEQY
TRBV4-1 | ASSQSLGSADTQY
TRBV6-5 | ASGGGAYTGELF
TRBV4-1 | ASSFTGLGPDTQY